This TCR beta chain was obtained from a study of T cells expressing NK-cell markers. Study-level points and caveats: Top CD8+ clonotypes included the dominant CD3+CD56+NKG2C+ clonotypes in six donors.

The length of the CDR3 is 16 residues. The germline V gene encodes CDR1 KGHDR and CDR2 SFDVKD. TCRdb reworked the 5' RACE reads into one entry per CDR3 protein, no DNA. The specimen's table records approximately 440,000 distinct CDR3 sequences. Comments on this clonotype: Antigen specificity is unknown.

This clonotype was obtained from a woman between 50 and 59 years old in good health. This rearrangement joins TRBV24-1 to TRBJ2-5. The material sequenced was blood T cells: a sorted CD56 or NKG2C T cell subset, CD4+ or CD8+ T cells, or bulk PBMC T cells (not recorded which). The CDR3 spells CATSDLGTAGKETQYF.